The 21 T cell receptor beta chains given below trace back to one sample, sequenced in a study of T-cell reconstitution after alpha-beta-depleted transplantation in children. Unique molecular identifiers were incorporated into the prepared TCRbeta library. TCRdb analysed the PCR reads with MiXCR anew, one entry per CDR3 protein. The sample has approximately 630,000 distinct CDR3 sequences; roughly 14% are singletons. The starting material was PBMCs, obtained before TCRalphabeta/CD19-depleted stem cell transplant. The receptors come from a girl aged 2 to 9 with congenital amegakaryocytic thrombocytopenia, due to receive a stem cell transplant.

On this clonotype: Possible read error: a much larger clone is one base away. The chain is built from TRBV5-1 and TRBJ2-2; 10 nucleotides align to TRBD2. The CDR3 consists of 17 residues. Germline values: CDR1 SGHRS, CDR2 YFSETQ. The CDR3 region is CPSSSRTSGTNTGELFF. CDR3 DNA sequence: TGCCCCAGCAGCTCGCGAACTAGCGGGACGAACACCGGGGAGCTGTTTTTT.

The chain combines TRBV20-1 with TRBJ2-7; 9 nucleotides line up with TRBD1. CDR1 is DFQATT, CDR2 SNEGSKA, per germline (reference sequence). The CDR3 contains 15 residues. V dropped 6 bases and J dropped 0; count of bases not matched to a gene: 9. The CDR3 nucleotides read TGCAGTGCCGTCAACAGGGGGCAGAGCTCCTACGAGCAGTACTTC. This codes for CSAVNRGQSSYEQYF.

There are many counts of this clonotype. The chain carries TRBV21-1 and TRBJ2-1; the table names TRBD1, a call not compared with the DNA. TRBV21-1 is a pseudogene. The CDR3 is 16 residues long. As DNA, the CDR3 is TGTGCCAGCAGCACTCGCACGCAGGGGGTAGCGAATGAGCAGTTCTTC. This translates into CASSTRTQGVANEQFF.

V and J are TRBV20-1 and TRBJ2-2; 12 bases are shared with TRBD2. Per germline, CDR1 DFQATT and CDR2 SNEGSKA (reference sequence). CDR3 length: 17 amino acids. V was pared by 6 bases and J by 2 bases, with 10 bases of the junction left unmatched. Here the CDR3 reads CSAGGLAGPRNTGELFF. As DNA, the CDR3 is TGCAGTGCAGGAGGACTAGCGGGGCCACGAAACACCGGGGAGCTGTTTTTT.

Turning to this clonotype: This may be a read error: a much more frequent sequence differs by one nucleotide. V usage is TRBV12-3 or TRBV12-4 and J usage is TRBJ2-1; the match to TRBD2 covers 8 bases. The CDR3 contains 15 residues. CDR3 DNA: TGTGCCAGCAGTTTCTCAGCGGGAGCAAACAATGAGCAGCTCTTC. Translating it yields CASSFSAGANNEQLF.

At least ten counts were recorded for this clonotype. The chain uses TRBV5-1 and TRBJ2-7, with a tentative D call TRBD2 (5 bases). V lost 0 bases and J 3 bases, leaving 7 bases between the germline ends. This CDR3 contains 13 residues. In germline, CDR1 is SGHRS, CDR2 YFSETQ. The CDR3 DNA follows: TGCGCCAGCAGCTTGGGTCGGGACTACGAGCAGTACTTC. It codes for CASSLGRDYEQYF.

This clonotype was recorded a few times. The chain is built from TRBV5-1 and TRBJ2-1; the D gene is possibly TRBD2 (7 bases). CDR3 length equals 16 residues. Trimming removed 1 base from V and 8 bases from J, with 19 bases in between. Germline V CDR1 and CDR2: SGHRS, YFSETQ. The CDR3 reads CASSLSGGPGGDEQFF. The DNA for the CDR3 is TGCGCCAGCAGCTTGTCTGGGGGGCCGGGGGGCGATGAGCAGTTCTTC.

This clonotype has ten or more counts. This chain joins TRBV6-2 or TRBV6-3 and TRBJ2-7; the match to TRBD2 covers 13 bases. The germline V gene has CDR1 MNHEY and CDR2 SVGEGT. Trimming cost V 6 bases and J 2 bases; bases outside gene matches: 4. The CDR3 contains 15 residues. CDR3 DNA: TGTGCCAGCAGGGGGACTAGCGGGATAGCCTACGAGCAGTACTTC. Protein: CASRGTSGIAYEQYF.

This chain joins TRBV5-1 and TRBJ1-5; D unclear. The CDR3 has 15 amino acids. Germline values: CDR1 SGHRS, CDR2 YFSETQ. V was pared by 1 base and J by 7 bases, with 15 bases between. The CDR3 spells CASSLRPAFGQPQHF. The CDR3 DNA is TGCGCCAGCAGCTTGCGCCCAGCCTTCGGGCAGCCCCAGCATTTT.

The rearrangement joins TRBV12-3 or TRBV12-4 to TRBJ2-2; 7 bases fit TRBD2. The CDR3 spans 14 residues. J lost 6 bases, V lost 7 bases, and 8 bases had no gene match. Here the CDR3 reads CASTIGGSAGELFF. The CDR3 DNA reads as TGTGCCAGCACCATCGGGGGGAGTGCCGGGGAGCTGTTTTTT.

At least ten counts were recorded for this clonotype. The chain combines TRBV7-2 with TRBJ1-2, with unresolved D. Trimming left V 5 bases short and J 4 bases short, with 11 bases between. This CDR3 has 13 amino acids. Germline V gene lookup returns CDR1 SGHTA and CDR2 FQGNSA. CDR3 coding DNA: TGTGCCAGCAGCCCCGGGCGCGGCTATGGCTACACCTTC. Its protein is CASSPGRGYGYTF.

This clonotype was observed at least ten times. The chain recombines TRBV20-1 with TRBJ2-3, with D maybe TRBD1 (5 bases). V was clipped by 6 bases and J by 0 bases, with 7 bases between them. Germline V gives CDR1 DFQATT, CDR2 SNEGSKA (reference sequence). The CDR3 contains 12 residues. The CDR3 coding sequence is TGCAGTGCCCCAGGGAGCACAGATACGCAGTATTTT. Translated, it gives CSAPGSTDTQYF.

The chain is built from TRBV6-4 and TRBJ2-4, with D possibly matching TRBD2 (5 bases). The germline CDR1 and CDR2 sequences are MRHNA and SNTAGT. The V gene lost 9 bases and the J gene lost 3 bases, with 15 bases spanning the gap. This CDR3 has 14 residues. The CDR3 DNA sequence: TGTGCCAGTCCTCATGTCGGAGGCAAAAACATTCAGTACTTC. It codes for CASPHVGGKNIQYF.

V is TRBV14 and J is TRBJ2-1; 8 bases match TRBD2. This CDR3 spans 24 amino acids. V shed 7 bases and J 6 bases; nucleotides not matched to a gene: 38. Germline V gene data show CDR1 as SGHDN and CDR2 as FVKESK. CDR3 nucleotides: TGTGCCAGCACCCTAGAACCCGGGACTAGAGCACTCCGGGAAACAGAACTCCCTCGCAATGAGCAGTTCTTC. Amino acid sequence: CASTLEPGTRALRETELPRNEQFF.

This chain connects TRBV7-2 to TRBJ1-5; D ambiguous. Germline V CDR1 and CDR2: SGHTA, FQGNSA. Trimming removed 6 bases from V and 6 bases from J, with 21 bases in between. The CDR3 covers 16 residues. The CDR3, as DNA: TGTGCCAGCAGTCTTTGGTTTCAGGTGGATGCTCAGCCCCAGCATTTT. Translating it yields CASSLWFQVDAQPQHF. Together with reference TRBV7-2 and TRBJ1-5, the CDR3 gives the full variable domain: GAGVSQSPSNKVTEKGKDVELRCDPISGHTALYWYRQSLGQGLEFLIYFQGNSAPDKSGLPSDRFSAERTGGSVSTLTIQRTQQEDSAVYLCASSLWFQVDAQPQHFGDGTRLSIL.

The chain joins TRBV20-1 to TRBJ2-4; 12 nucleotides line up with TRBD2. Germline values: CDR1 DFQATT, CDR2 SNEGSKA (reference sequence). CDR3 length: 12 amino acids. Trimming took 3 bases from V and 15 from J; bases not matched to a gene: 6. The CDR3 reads CSASHGLAGWYF. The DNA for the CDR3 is TGCAGTGCTAGCCACGGACTAGCGGGATGGTACTTC.

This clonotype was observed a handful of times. The CDR3 DNA reads as TGTGCCAGCAACCGGGATAAAAGCGGGGAGCTGTTTTTT. Encoded protein: CASNRDKSGELFF. The chain couples TRBV2 to TRBJ2-2; the D gene is possibly TRBD2 (5 bases). Germline assignment: CDR1 SNHLY and CDR2 FYNNEI. This CDR3 region has 13 residues. V was clipped by 7 bases and J by 7 bases, with 13 bases between them.

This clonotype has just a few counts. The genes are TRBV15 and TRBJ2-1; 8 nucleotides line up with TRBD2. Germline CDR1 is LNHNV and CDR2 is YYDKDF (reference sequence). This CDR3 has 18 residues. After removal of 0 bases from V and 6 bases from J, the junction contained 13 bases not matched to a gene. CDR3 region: CATSRDLLTLAGFNEQFF. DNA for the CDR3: TGTGCCACCAGCAGAGATCTTCTTACCCTAGCGGGCTTCAATGAGCAGTTCTTC.

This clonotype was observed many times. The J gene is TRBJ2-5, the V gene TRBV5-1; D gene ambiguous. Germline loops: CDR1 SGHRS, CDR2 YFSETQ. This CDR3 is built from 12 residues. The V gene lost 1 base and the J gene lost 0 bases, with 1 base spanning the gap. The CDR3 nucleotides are TGCGCCAGCAGCTTGTACCAAGAGACCCAGTACTTC. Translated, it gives CASSLYQETQYF.

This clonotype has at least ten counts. CDR3 in amino acids: CASSLEGTVLYF. The CDR3 DNA reads as TGTGCCAGCAGCTTAGAAGGGACAGTCCTGTACTTC. V is TRBV7-8 and J is TRBJ2-7, with 7 nucleotides matching TRBD1. The CDR3 is 12 amino acids. Germline values: CDR1 SGHVS, CDR2 FQNEAQ. Trimming at V came to 1 base and at J to 12 bases, leaving 6 bases not matched to a gene.

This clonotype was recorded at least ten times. CDR3 sequence reads: CASTTGISTDTQYF. CDR3 coding DNA: TGTGCCAGTACGACAGGGATCTCCACAGATACGCAGTATTTT. The J gene is TRBJ2-3, the V gene TRBV12-3 or TRBV12-4; 7 positions agree with TRBD1. V trimming: 9 bases; J trimming: 2 bases; junction bases outside the gene matches: 8. The CDR3 covers 14 residues.